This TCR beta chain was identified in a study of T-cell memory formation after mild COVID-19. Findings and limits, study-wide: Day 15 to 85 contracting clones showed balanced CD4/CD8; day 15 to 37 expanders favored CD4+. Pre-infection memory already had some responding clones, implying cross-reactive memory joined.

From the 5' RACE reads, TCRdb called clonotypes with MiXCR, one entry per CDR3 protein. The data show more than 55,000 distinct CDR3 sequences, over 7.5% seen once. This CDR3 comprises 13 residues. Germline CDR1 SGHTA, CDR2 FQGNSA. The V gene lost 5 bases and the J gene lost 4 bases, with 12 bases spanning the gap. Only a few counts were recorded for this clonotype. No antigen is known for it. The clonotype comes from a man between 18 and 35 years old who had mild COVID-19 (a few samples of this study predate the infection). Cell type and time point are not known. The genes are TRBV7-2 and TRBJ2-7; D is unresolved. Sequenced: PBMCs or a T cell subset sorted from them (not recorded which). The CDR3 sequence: CASSAGGPYEQYV. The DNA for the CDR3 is TGTGCCAGCAGCGCAGGCGGCCCGTACGAGCAGTACGTC.